This T cell receptor (beta chain) was recorded in a study of OX40 agonist ivuxolimab in advanced cancers. Looking at the study overall: The dose-escalation cohort had hepatocellular carcinoma, melanoma, renal cell or head and neck cancer. The study, taken as a whole, reports: Average numbers of expanded clones were greater in CD8+ T cells than in CD4+. With doses of 0.1-3.0 mg/kg, partial responders showed among the lowest clonal expansion.

With autoimmune disease history or systemic immunosuppression, patients were excluded. On this clone itself: Antigen: not known.

This CDR3 has 14 residues. Trimming removed 4 bases at V and 4 bases at J, with 15 bases between. Germline CDR1 is SQVTM and CDR2 is ANQGSEA. The repertoire was sequenced with immunoSEQ multiplex PCR; TCRdb's copy has only in-frame clones and lacks some. The sample holds over 60,000 clones, around 89% seen once. The rearrangement uses TRBV29-1 and TRBJ2-3; D not certain. The TCR was taken from an adult with an advanced solid tumor such as melanoma, head and neck, liver or kidney cancer. The starting material was CD4+ or CD8+ T cells sorted from blood, obtained in a trial of the OX40 agonist ivuxolimab. Here the CDR3 reads CSVALTVIADTQYF. CDR3 DNA sequence: TGCAGCGTTGCTCTGACCGTTATAGCAGATACGCAGTATTTT.